Presented here are 18 T cell receptor beta chains from one specimen sequenced in a study of cytomegalovirus exposure and HLA in healthy donors. Repertoires were generated with immunoSEQ multiplex PCR, while TCRdb's copy carries only in-frame clones and drops some. Here the sample spans some 130,000 clones, around four fifths being singletons. Material: PBMCs. Receptor source: a young woman in good health and CMV-seronegative.

V and J are TRBV2 and TRBJ2-1; the match to TRBD2 covers 9 bases. The CDR3 runs 16 residues. Germline CDR1 SNHLY, CDR2 FYNNEI. V dropped 6 bases and J dropped 5; count of bases not matched to a gene: 11. The CDR3 sequence is CASRRRSGGNDNEQFF. The CDR3 DNA is TGTGCCAGCAGGAGGCGGAGCGGGGGGAATGACAATGAGCAGTTCTTC.

The genes are TRBV7-9 and TRBJ1-4; D is possibly TRBD1 (6 bases). The CDR3 extends over 14 amino acids. V dropped 3 bases and J dropped 5 bases, with 10 bases sitting between them. Germline values: CDR1 SEHNR, CDR2 FQNEAQ (reference sequence). CDR3 DNA: TGTGCCAGCAGCTTCCTCCAGGGGAATGAAAAACTGTTTTTT. Its protein is CASSFLQGNEKLFF.

This clone was counted a few times. This sequence joins TRBV21-1 and TRBJ2-4; TRBD1, the table's D call, lacks a check against the DNA. TRBV21-1 is a documented pseudogene. The CDR3 runs 14 residues. The CDR3 DNA reads as TGTGCCAGCAGCCTGCACAGGGATCGAAACATTCAGTACTTC. This gives the protein CASSLHRDRNIQYF.

The V call is TRBV4-2, the J call TRBJ2-7; 8 bases line up with TRBD1. V shed 0 bases and J 2 bases; nucleotides not matched to a gene: 12. The CDR3 has 18 amino acids. Germline CDR1 is LGHNA and CDR2 is YNFKEQ. The DNA for the CDR3 is TGTGCCAGCAGCCAAGATTTCCCTCGACAGGGGCTAACCTACGAGCAGTACTTC. This gives the protein CASSQDFPRQGLTYEQYF.

V is TRBV7-3 and J is TRBJ2-1; 7 nucleotides line up with TRBD1. From germline, CDR1 is SGHTA and CDR2 FQGTGA. J was trimmed by 6 bases and V by 5 bases; bases with no gene match: 10. This CDR3 comprises 15 residues. This CDR3 is CASSAQGQRGNEQFF. The DNA for the CDR3 is TGTGCCAGCAGCGCACAGGGGCAAAGGGGCAATGAGCAGTTCTTC.

The V and J genes are TRBV13 and TRBJ1-4; the match to TRBD1 covers 7 bases. J gave up 5 bases and V 5 bases, and 8 bases lay outside the gene matches. This CDR3 region has 15 residues. The germline CDR1 and CDR2 sequences are PRHDT and FYEKMQ (reference sequence). CDR3 in amino acids: CASSPRWDRNEKLFF. CDR3 nucleotide sequence: TGTGCCAGCAGCCCGAGGTGGGACAGAAATGAAAAACTGTTTTTT.

The gene calls are TRBV10-1 and TRBJ2-1; D remains unclear. The germline gives CDR1 WNHNN, CDR2 SYGVQD (reference sequence). The germline V and J ends were trimmed by 5 bases and 4 bases, with 15 bases remaining between them. CDR3 length: 15 amino acids. CDR3 coding DNA: TGCGCCAGCAGTATTTCAAGAGGCGGATACAATGAGCAGTTCTTC. Translating gives CASSISRGGYNEQFF.

The rearrangement joins TRBV2 to TRBJ1-1; TRBD1 matches at 8 bases. V lost 5 bases and J lost 4; bases outside the gene matches: 3. This CDR3 region has 13 residues. Germline CDR1 SNHLY, CDR2 FYNNEI. The CDR3 DNA reads as TGTGCCAGCAGTCCTGACAGGGGCACTGAAGCTTTCTTT. It encodes CASSPDRGTEAFF.

To note about this clone: The junction differs from germline at one of its ends, possibly a read error. The CDR3 nucleotides are TGTGCCAACAGCGCGCCGGGACAGGGGTTATATGGCTACACCTTC. Residues: CANSAPGQGLYGYTF. J is TRBJ1-2 and V is TRBV5-4; TRBD1 agrees at 10 bases. The CDR3 contains 15 residues. Germline V gives CDR1 SGHNT, CDR2 YYREEE (reference sequence).

The chain employs TRBV5-1 and TRBJ2-7, with D possibly matching TRBD2 (5 bases). CDR1 and CDR2 from the germline V gene are SGHRS and YFSETQ. CDR3 length: 15 amino acids. Trimming took off 0 bases at V and 0 bases at J, with 10 bases between the two ends. The CDR3 reads CASSLGSGNSYEQYF. The DNA of the CDR3 is TGCGCCAGCAGCTTGGGTTCGGGGAACTCCTACGAGCAGTACTTC.

J is TRBJ2-2 and V is TRBV15, with 9 bases lining up with TRBD1. Trimming cost V 5 bases and J 2 bases; bases outside gene matches: 9. Germline assignment: CDR1 LNHNV and CDR2 YYDKDF (reference sequence). CDR3 size: 17 residues. The CDR3 here is CATSPRDRVGNTGELFF. The CDR3 coding sequence is TGTGCCACCAGCCCCCGGGACAGGGTCGGCAACACCGGGGAGCTGTTTTTT.

The gene calls are TRBV5-1 and TRBJ2-5; 9 bases line up with TRBD2. CDR3 length equals 16 residues. V lost 0 bases to trimming and J lost 5 bases; unmatched junction nucleotides: 8. Germline V gene sequence: CDR1 SGHRS, CDR2 YFSETQ. For the CDR3, the DNA is TGCGCCAGCAGCTTGGGGGGGCTAGCGGGGAGTGAGACCCAGTACTTC. The encoded protein is CASSLGGLAGSETQYF.

The chain uses TRBV14 and TRBJ2-3, with 8 bases lining up with TRBD2. The trim removed 1 base at V and 2 bases at J, leaving 5 bases unmatched. This CDR3 comprises 16 residues. The germline V gene has CDR1 SGHDN and CDR2 FVKESK. CDR3 loop: CASSQGMGLVTDTQYF. The CDR3 DNA is TGTGCCAGCAGCCAAGGGATGGGACTAGTCACAGATACGCAGTATTTT.

The chain has TRBV7-2 and TRBJ2-7; 13 positions match TRBD2. V gave up 5 bases and J gave up 1 base; unmatched junction bases: 2. Germline V lookup: CDR1 SGHTA, CDR2 FQGNSA. The CDR3 contains 15 residues. The CDR3 bases are TGTGCCAGCAGCGGGACTAGCGGGGCTTCCTACGAGCAGTACTTC. This gives the protein CASSGTSGASYEQYF.

The chain links TRBV5-6 to TRBJ1-1; unclear D gene. The length of the CDR3 is 16 residues. V lost 2 bases and J 7 bases, leaving 21 bases between the germline ends. Germline CDR1 is SGHDT and CDR2 is YYEEEE. The CDR3 loop is CASSFYVIGELVEAFF. The DNA of the CDR3 is TGTGCCAGCAGCTTTTATGTCATCGGAGAACTCGTTGAAGCTTTCTTT.

In this sample, this clone turned up a few times. The chain links TRBV15 to TRBJ2-7; tentative D call: TRBD1 (6 bases). The CDR3 loop spans 15 amino acids. CDR1 and CDR2 from the germline V gene are LNHNV and YYDKDF (reference sequence). Deletions cut 0 bases from V and 3 bases from J, with 12 bases between. The CDR3 loop is CATSREQGAGYEQYF. The DNA of the CDR3 is TGTGCCACCAGCAGAGAACAGGGTGCGGGCTACGAGCAGTACTTC.

V is TRBV2 and J is TRBJ2-5; D is uncertain. Trimming shortened V by 5 bases and J by 3 bases, and 10 bases separated the two germline ends. The CDR3 spans 13 residues. The germline V gene encodes CDR1 SNHLY and CDR2 FYNNEI. The CDR3 coding sequence is TGTGCCAGCAGTCAATATCGGGAAGAGACCCAGTACTTC. It yields the protein CASSQYREETQYF.

The chain has TRBV2 and TRBJ1-2, with D uncertain. This CDR3 has 11 residues. Germline CDR1 is SNHLY and CDR2 is FYNNEI. V lost 7 bases and J lost 2, with 5 bases in between. CDR3 in amino acids: CASTQNYGYTF. In DNA form, the CDR3 reads TGTGCCAGCACCCAAAACTATGGCTACACCTTC. The whole variable domain, filled in from reference TRBV2 and TRBJ1-2, reads EPEVTQTPSHQVTQMGQEVILRCVPISNHLYFYWYRQILGQKVEFLVSFYNNEISEKSEIFDDQFSVERPDGSNFTLKIRSTKLEDSAMYFCASTQNYGYTFGSGTRLTVV.